Below are 20 T cell receptor beta chains sequenced from a single sample in a study of a mutant IDH1 vaccine in newly diagnosed glioma. Described time point: week 23, last vaccination. Alongside topical imiquimod, each dose of vaccine comprised 300 ug of mutant IDH1 20-mer peptide. Assay: immunoSEQ multiplex PCR; the TCRdb copy retains only in-frame clones and omits some. The data contain about 82,000 clones, approximately 85% of them singletons. Their antigens remain unidentified. Source: PBMCs, taken from a glioma patient whose treatment included an IDH1 peptide vaccine. These receptor sequences come from a man aged 25 to 45 with glioma. Some clones in this sample may be carry-over from other donors' samples.

V gene TRBV28 combines with J gene TRBJ2-2; D unclear. Trimming removed 2 bases from V and 1 base from J, with 5 bases in between. This CDR3 comprises 14 residues. Germline V gene sequence: CDR1 MDHEN, CDR2 SYDVKM. CDR3 in DNA: TGTGCCAGCAGTTTAAGTTGGAACACCGGGGAGCTGTTTTTT. The encoded protein is CASSLSWNTGELFF.

V is TRBV2 and J is TRBJ2-7; tentative D call: TRBD1 (6 bases). The CDR3 loop spans 15 amino acids. Germline V gives CDR1 SNHLY, CDR2 FYNNEI. Deletions cut 5 bases from V and 0 bases from J, with 14 bases between. The DNA for the CDR3 is TGTGCCAGCAGTACCACAGGGCGAAGCTCCTACGAGCAGTACTTC. This gives the protein CASSTTGRSSYEQYF.

J is TRBJ2-1 and V is TRBV5-1, with a tentative D call TRBD2 (6 bases). Between the trimmed V and J ends, which lost 0 bases and 8 bases, there was a span of 21 bases. Germline CDR1 reads SGHRS; CDR2 reads YFSETQ. The CDR3 runs to 17 residues. The DNA for the CDR3 is TGCGCCAGCAGCTTGGTTGGGGAAAGGCTCCGCGGGGATGAGCAGTTCTTC. As protein: CASSLVGERLRGDEQFF. Drawing the rest from reference TRBV5-1 and TRBJ2-1, the complete variable domain is KAGVTQTPRYLIKTRGQQVTLSCSPISGHRSVSWYQQTPGQGLQFLFEYFSETQRNKGNFPGRFSGRQFSNSRSEMNVSTLELGDSALYLCASSLVGERLRGDEQFFGPGTRLTVL.

This chain connects TRBV11-2 to TRBJ2-3; no clear D gene. The V end lost 3 bases, the J end lost 0 bases, and 16 bases lay between the germline ends. The CDR3 has 17 amino acids. In germline, CDR1 is SGHAT, CDR2 FQNNGV. CDR3 region: CASSFPLVPTSTDTQYF. CDR3 sequence (DNA): TGTGCCAGCAGCTTCCCCCTCGTTCCGACCAGCACAGATACGCAGTATTTT.

The V and J genes are TRBV6-5 and TRBJ1-1; D is perhaps TRBD1 (5 bases). Germline CDR1 reads MNHEY; CDR2 reads SVGAGI. The V end was cut by 8 bases, the J end by 1 base, with 17 bases between. The CDR3 has 15 residues. The CDR3 sequence is CASYHAGTENTEAFF. DNA for the CDR3: TGTGCCAGCTACCACGCCGGGACCGAGAACACTGAAGCTTTCTTT.

This sequence joins TRBV15 and TRBJ2-5; TRBD1 aligns across 7 bases. Per the germline V gene, CDR1 is LNHNV and CDR2 is YYDKDF (reference sequence). The CDR3 runs 15 residues. V shed 0 bases and J 4 bases; nucleotides not matched to a gene: 5. The CDR3 spells CATSRDYHRGETQYF. As DNA, the CDR3 is TGTGCCACCAGCAGAGATTATCACAGGGGAGAGACCCAGTACTTC.

V usage is TRBV7-8 and J usage is TRBJ1-2, with 7 bases that match TRBD1. The length of the CDR3 is 18 residues. V dropped 5 bases and J dropped 4; count of bases not matched to a gene: 19. The V gene's germline CDR1 is SGHVS and CDR2 FQNEAQ. CDR3 sequence (DNA): TGTGCCAGCAGCCTTAATATCTTCCAGGGTGAGGGGGCCTATGGCTACACCTTC. Its protein is CASSLNIFQGEGAYGYTF.

The sample holds one count of this clone. The rearrangement joins TRBV2 to TRBJ2-7; no clear D gene. This CDR3 comprises 11 residues. Germline V gene data show CDR1 as SNHLY and CDR2 as FYNNEI. V was cut by 4 bases and J by 3 bases, with 4 bases left in between. The CDR3 sequence: CASSGVYEQYF. CDR3 DNA: TGTGCCAGCAGTGGGGTCTACGAGCAGTACTTC.

The rearrangement joins TRBV7-3 to TRBJ2-7, with a weak D call TRBD1 (6 bases). The CDR3 consists of 14 residues. The germline gives CDR1 SGHTA, CDR2 FQGTGA. Trimming removed 6 bases from V and 0 bases from J, with 12 bases in between. CDR3 in DNA: TGTGCCAGCAGTCAGGGGTTAACCTCCTACGAGCAGTACTTC. Translated, it gives CASSQGLTSYEQYF.

The chain joins TRBV9 to TRBJ2-7; D gene uncertain. V dropped 1 base and J dropped 5 bases, with 10 bases sitting between them. This CDR3 contains 13 residues. Germline loops: CDR1 SGDLS, CDR2 YYNGEE. As DNA, the CDR3 is TGTGCCAGCAGCGTAAATCCTGCCAACGAGCAGTACTTC. Residues: CASSVNPANEQYF.

This sequence joins TRBV7-8 and TRBJ2-7; D is undetermined. Germline lookup yields CDR1 SGHVS and CDR2 FQNEAQ. Trimming took 5 bases from V and 5 from J, leaving 7 bases between them. The CDR3 is 11 residues long. The CDR3 nucleotides are TGTGCCAGCAGCACCAACAACGAGCAGTACTTC. Encoded protein: CASSTNNEQYF.

V and J are TRBV27 and TRBJ1-2; D ambiguous. CDR1 and CDR2 from the germline V gene are MNHEY and SMNVEV (reference sequence). There are 14 residues in the CDR3. V shed 7 bases and J shed 5 bases, with 17 bases lying between them. CDR3 coding DNA: TGTGCCAGCAAGTGGAGCAGCTTAGGGTATGGCTACACCTTC. Translation gives CASKWSSLGYGYTF.

The chain uses TRBV4-2 and TRBJ2-1; 10 nucleotides line up with TRBD2. Trimming cost V 2 bases and J 7 bases; bases outside gene matches: 8. This CDR3 is 16 amino acids long. Germline CDR1 LGHNA, CDR2 YNFKEQ. CDR3 loop: CASSQSLAGEGNEQFF. The CDR3 DNA follows: TGTGCCAGCAGCCAATCGCTAGCGGGAGAGGGGAATGAGCAGTTCTTC.

The V and J genes are TRBV19 and TRBJ1-1, with D possibly being TRBD1 (5 bases). Trimming removed 3 bases from V and 4 bases from J, with 9 bases in between. The CDR3 sequence is 13 residues long. The germline V gene has CDR1 LNHDA and CDR2 SQIVND (reference sequence). Here the CDR3 reads CASSILRGTEAFF. CDR3 DNA: TGTGCCAGTAGTATTCTTAGGGGCACTGAAGCTTTCTTT.

The V call is TRBV9, the J call TRBJ1-5, with 10 positions matching TRBD1. This CDR3 has 14 residues. J gave up 6 bases and V 4 bases, and 4 bases lay outside the gene matches. CDR1 is SGDLS, CDR2 YYNGEE, per germline. The CDR3, as DNA: TGTGCCAGCAGCCCATGGACAGGGGGTCAGCCCCAGCATTTT. Its protein is CASSPWTGGQPQHF.

The table lists this clone with a few counts. This chain links TRBV5-1 with TRBJ2-7; TRBD2 aligns across 8 bases. V lost 4 bases, J lost 0 bases, and 6 bases stayed unmatched. The CDR3 spans 15 residues. Germline-derived CDR1 and CDR2 are SGHRS and YFSETQ. The CDR3 reads CASSGSGGRSYEQYF. The CDR3 coding sequence is TGCGCCAGCAGCGGAAGCGGGGGCCGCTCCTACGAGCAGTACTTC.

The chain couples TRBV5-1 to TRBJ2-1; D is uncertain. From germline, CDR1 is SGHRS and CDR2 YFSETQ. V lost 0 bases and J lost 10, with 14 bases in between. The CDR3 is 14 residues long. The CDR3 nucleotides are TGCGCCAGCAGCTTGGGGGTGGGATTAAGGGAGCAGTTCTTC. Its translation is CASSLGVGLREQFF.

This clone was seen many times. The chain employs TRBV29-1 and TRBJ2-7, with 7 nucleotides matching TRBD1. V dropped 6 bases and J dropped 5; count of bases not matched to a gene: 4. Germline CDR1 reads SQVTM; CDR2 reads ANQGSEA. The CDR3 loop spans 11 amino acids. The CDR3 DNA reads TGCAGCGTGAAAACAGGGGACGAGCAGTACTTC. It codes for CSVKTGDEQYF.

The V and J genes are TRBV4-1 and TRBJ2-5; perhaps TRBD1 as D (5 bases). The CDR3 totals 14 residues. The V gene lost 4 bases and the J gene lost 4 bases, with 13 bases spanning the gap. The germline gives CDR1 MGHRA, CDR2 YSYEKL. CDR3 bases: TGCGCCAGCAGCCGGACACCGGGTGGAGAGACCCAGTACTTC. As protein: CASSRTPGGETQYF.

The chain has TRBV2 and TRBJ2-2; 10 bases agree with TRBD2. This CDR3 has 15 amino acids. Trimming at V came to 6 bases and at J to 6 bases, leaving 7 bases not matched to a gene. Looked up from germline, CDR1 is SNHLY and CDR2 is FYNNEI. The CDR3 DNA follows: TGTGCCAGCAGCCCCGGGACTAGCGACGCCGGGGAGCTGTTTTTT. Amino acids: CASSPGTSDAGELFF. The variable domain in full, with the rest retrieved from reference TRBV2 and TRBJ2-2, is EPEVTQTPSHQVTQMGQEVILRCVPISNHLYFYWYRQILGQKVEFLVSFYNNEISEKSEIFDDQFSVERPDGSNFTLKIRSTKLEDSAMYFCASSPGTSDAGELFFGEGSRLTVL.